The 32 T cell receptor beta chains reported below all come from one sample, sequenced in a study of CD4+ T cells in melanoma. TCRdb's copy holds only in-frame clones and misses some; the assay was immunoSEQ multiplex PCR. The data show about 11,000 clones, with 65% to 75% seen just once and approximately 13% held by the top ten. The sample taken for sequencing was cells from a culture (not recorded whether cultured in vitro). Receptors were obtained from a human donor with melanoma.

This clone was observed a single time. The CDR3 nucleotides are TGTGCCAGTAGCAAAAAGGGCGGCTACGAGCAGTACTTC. Protein product: CASSKKGGYEQYF. The chain joins TRBV19 to TRBJ2-7; no firm D call. Deletions cut 6 bases from V and 3 bases from J, with 12 bases between. This CDR3 is built from 13 residues. Germline CDR1 is LNHDA and CDR2 is SQIVND (reference sequence).

The chain couples TRBV9 to TRBJ1-5; D not certain. The CDR3 extends over 16 amino acids. Germline CDR1 reads SGDLS; CDR2 reads YYNGEE. Trimming took 2 bases from V and 1 from J, leaving 13 bases between them. The CDR3 nucleotides are TGTGCCAGCAGCGTGACGTCCCGAGGGAGCAATCAGCCCCAGCATTTT. Translated: CASSVTSRGSNQPQHF.

V usage is TRBV2 and J usage is TRBJ1-3, with TRBD1 as a possible D gene (5 bases). The CDR3 covers 16 residues. Germline V CDR1 and CDR2: SNHLY, FYNNEI. V dropped 6 bases and J dropped 1 base, with 16 bases sitting between them. The DNA for the CDR3 is TGTGCCAGCAGCTTTAGGGGTCCCCTATCTGGAAACACCATATATTTT. Its protein is CASSFRGPLSGNTIYF.

The rearrangement joins TRBV30 to TRBJ2-3; tentative D call: TRBD2 (7 bases). V lost 2 bases and J 5 bases, leaving 23 bases between the germline ends. The CDR3 is 17 amino acids. Germline CDR1 reads GTSNPN; CDR2 reads SVGIG (reference sequence). The CDR3 coding sequence is TGTGCCTGGAGTAGGGGGAGGTATAGCGGGTCGGGAGATACGCAGTATTTT. This translates into CAWSRGRYSGSGDTQYF. Together with reference TRBV30 and TRBJ2-3, the CDR3 gives the full variable domain: SQTIHQWPATLVQPVGSPLSLECTVEGTSNPNLYWYRQAAGRGLQLLFYSVGIGQISSEVPQNLSASRPQDRQFILSSKKLLLSDSGFYLCAWSRGRYSGSGDTQYFGPGTRLTVL.

The genes are TRBV13 and TRBJ2-2; D is uncertain. The CDR3 runs 13 residues. Germline V gene data show CDR1 as PRHDT and CDR2 as FYEKMQ (reference sequence). The V end was cut by 7 bases, the J end by 3 bases, with 9 bases between. DNA for the CDR3: TGTGCCAGCAAGACGTGGGACACCGGGGAGCTGTTTTTT. This translates into CASKTWDTGELFF.

The DNA for the CDR3 is TGTGCCAGCAGTTCCCAGGGCGCCGAGCAGTACTTC. Its protein product is CASSSQGAEQYF. This chain uses TRBV7-9 with TRBJ2-7; maybe TRBD1 (5 bases). This CDR3 is built from 12 residues. Deletions cut 6 bases from V and 6 bases from J, with 12 bases between. The V gene's germline CDR1 is SEHNR and CDR2 FQNEAQ (reference sequence).

This chain links TRBV5-1 with TRBJ2-5; D ambiguous. Per germline, CDR1 SGHRS and CDR2 YFSETQ. The length of the CDR3 is 13 residues. V dropped 0 bases and J dropped 1 base, with 4 bases sitting between them. CDR3 nucleotide sequence: TGCGCCAGCAGCTTGGTGCCCCAAGAGACCCAGTACTTC. Translation: CASSLVPQETQYF.

The chain carries TRBV6-1 and TRBJ1-2, with 7 bases that match TRBD1. The germline gives CDR1 MNHNS, CDR2 SASEGT. V shed 6 bases, J shed 1 base, and the junction held 5 bases outside the gene matches. The CDR3 sequence is 14 residues long. In DNA form, the CDR3 reads TGTGCCAGCAGGCAACGGGACAGTAACTATGGCTACACCTTC. Protein product: CASRQRDSNYGYTF.

CDR3 region: CASSKSASMNTEAFF. Here the CDR3 DNA reads TGTGCCAGCAGCAAATCCGCGAGTATGAACACTGAAGCTTTCTTT. This rearrangement joins TRBV21-1 to TRBJ1-1. TRBV21-1 is classified as a pseudogene. The CDR3 has 15 amino acids.

The table lists this clone with a few counts. V is TRBV5-1 and J is TRBJ1-2; D may be TRBD1 (5 bases). Germline V CDR1 and CDR2: SGHRS, YFSETQ. The CDR3 totals 14 residues. V lost 3 bases, J lost 2 bases, and 11 bases lay in between. CDR3 nucleotides: TGCGCCAGCAGCTCGGGGACCGCCAACTATGGCTACACCTTC. Protein: CASSSGTANYGYTF.

This clone was seen once. The chain is built from TRBV6-1 and TRBJ1-5; 8 bases map to TRBD1. This CDR3 is built from 15 residues. CDR1 is MNHNS and CDR2 is SASEGT in the germline V gene. Trimming took 3 bases from V and 2 from J; bases not matched to a gene: 3. DNA of the CDR3: TGTGCCAGCAGTGACCCGACAGGGGGCAATCAGCCCCAGCATTTT. Translating it yields CASSDPTGGNQPQHF.

The chain joins TRBV18 to TRBJ2-3; a weak D match, TRBD1 (6 bases). V was shortened by 2 bases and J by 8 bases, with 14 bases between the two germline ends. Germline values: CDR1 KGHSH, CDR2 LQKENI. CDR3 size: 14 residues. Written as DNA, the CDR3 is TGTGCCAGCTCACCATATACAGGGTCTGCTACGCAGTATTTT. Translating it yields CASSPYTGSATQYF.

The genes are TRBV6-1 and TRBJ2-7; no reliable D call. This CDR3 has 12 residues. Trimming stripped 5 bases from V and 2 bases from J, with 7 bases between. CDR1 and CDR2 from the germline V gene are MNHNS and SASEGT. The CDR3 protein is CASSYIAYEQYF. DNA for the CDR3: TGTGCCAGCAGTTATATTGCCTACGAGCAGTACTTC.

V is TRBV6-1 and J is TRBJ2-3; the match to TRBD2 covers 7 bases. Trimming took 2 bases from V and 3 from J; bases not matched to a gene: 23. Germline assignment: CDR1 MNHNS and CDR2 SASEGT. The length of the CDR3 is 21 residues. CDR3 sequence: CASSELPSGMGGSRVTDTQYF. For the CDR3, the DNA is TGTGCCAGCAGTGAATTGCCTAGCGGAATGGGCGGTTCTCGCGTTACAGATACGCAGTATTTT.

This clone showed up just once. V gene TRBV5-1 combines with J gene TRBJ2-7; D could derive from TRBD1 or TRBD2 (5 bases each). The V and J ends lost 0 bases and 3 bases respectively, with 7 bases between them. This CDR3 comprises 13 residues. Germline lookup yields CDR1 SGHRS and CDR2 YFSETQ. CDR3 residues: CASSLGDGYEQYF. The CDR3 DNA reads TGCGCCAGCAGCTTGGGGGACGGCTACGAGCAGTACTTC. Full variable domain (outside the CDR3, taken from reference TRBV5-1 and TRBJ2-7): KAGVTQTPRYLIKTRGQQVTLSCSPISGHRSVSWYQQTPGQGLQFLFEYFSETQRNKGNFPGRFSGRQFSNSRSEMNVSTLELGDSALYLCASSLGDGYEQYFGPGTRLTVT.

The V gene is TRBV30, the J gene TRBJ2-3, with 8 bases lining up with TRBD1. The V and J ends lost 5 bases and 3 bases, in that order; junction bases with no gene match: 10. Germline CDR1 reads GTSNPN; CDR2 reads SVGIG (reference sequence). This CDR3 is 15 amino acids long. CDR3 in amino acids: CAWALPGQGTDTQYF. In nucleotides, the CDR3 is TGTGCCTGGGCTCTACCCGGACAGGGAACAGATACGCAGTATTTT. The variable domain in full, with the rest retrieved from reference TRBV30 and TRBJ2-3, is SQTIHQWPATLVQPVGSPLSLECTVEGTSNPNLYWYRQAAGRGLQLLFYSVGIGQISSEVPQNLSASRPQDRQFILSSKKLLLSDSGFYLCAWALPGQGTDTQYFGPGTRLTVL.

The chain links TRBV29-1 to TRBJ2-6; D ambiguous. Trimming pared 4 bases from V and 2 bases from J, leaving 9 bases between. CDR1 and CDR2 (germline): SQVTM, ANQGSEA. The CDR3 length is 14 residues. CDR3 nucleotides: TGCAGCGTTGGGGCGGTAGCTGGGGCCAACGTCCTGACTTTC. Protein sequence: CSVGAVAGANVLTF.

The genes are TRBV7-2 and TRBJ2-5; D is perhaps TRBD2 (7 bases). Germline-derived CDR1 and CDR2 are SGHTA and FQGNSA. V shed 4 bases and J shed 5 bases, with 17 bases lying between them. The CDR3 runs 15 residues. CDR3 DNA: TGTGCCAGCAGCTCCAGGTACGGGGGGCCGGAGACCCAGTACTTC. It specifies CASSSRYGGPETQYF.

The genes are TRBV5-8 and TRBJ2-5, with 7 positions matching TRBD1. This CDR3 is 14 amino acids long. V gave up 5 bases and J gave up 5 bases; unmatched junction bases: 9. Germline CDR1 reads SGHTS; CDR2 reads YDEGEE. CDR3 protein: CASRLTGLGETQYF. The CDR3 nucleotides read TGTGCCAGCAGGTTGACAGGGTTGGGGGAGACCCAGTACTTC.

The chain carries TRBV4-1 and TRBJ2-1, with D perhaps TRBD2 (6 bases). The CDR3 length is 16 residues. V lost 4 bases, J lost 2 bases, and 15 bases lay in between. CDR1 is MGHRA, CDR2 YSYEKL, per germline. CDR3 sequence: CASSRGSGVAYNEQFF. CDR3 sequence (DNA): TGCGCCAGCAGCCGCGGGTCGGGGGTTGCCTACAATGAGCAGTTCTTC.

The chain joins TRBV7-2 to TRBJ2-7, with D uncertain. The V end was cut by 1 base, the J end by 5 bases, with 9 bases between. Germline CDR1 SGHTA, CDR2 FQGNSA. The CDR3 runs 13 residues. The CDR3 spells CASSLVTGNEQYF. CDR3 nucleotide sequence: TGTGCCAGCAGCTTAGTCACTGGCAACGAGCAGTACTTC.

The chain carries TRBV11-2 and TRBJ2-7, with D hard to call. The CDR3 totals 13 residues. Per the germline V gene, CDR1 is SGHAT and CDR2 is FQNNGV. V lost 4 bases and J lost 6, with 13 bases in between. CDR3 DNA: TGTGCCAGCAGCTCTAAAGTGGTGGGCGAGCAGTACTTC. The encoded protein is CASSSKVVGEQYF.

J is TRBJ1-1 and V is TRBV11-1, with 8 nucleotides matching TRBD1. V gave up 5 bases and J gave up 5 bases; unmatched junction bases: 10. Per germline, CDR1 SGHAT and CDR2 FQDESV (reference sequence). This CDR3 has 15 amino acids. DNA for the CDR3: TGTGCCAGCAGCCCTGGATCAGGGGGCCGTACTGAAGCTTTCTTT. As protein: CASSPGSGGRTEAFF.

J is TRBJ1-1 and V is TRBV5-1, with D tentatively TRBD1 (6 bases). This CDR3 is built from 12 residues. V was pared by 4 bases and J by 5 bases, with 9 bases between. The germline V gene encodes CDR1 SGHRS and CDR2 YFSETQ. As DNA, the CDR3 is TGCGCCAGCAGCAAAGGGGGGACTGAAGCTTTCTTT. The encoded protein is CASSKGGTEAFF.

This sequence joins TRBV5-4 and TRBJ1-2, with a tentative D call TRBD1 (5 bases). Per the germline V gene, CDR1 is SGHNT and CDR2 is YYREEE (reference sequence). The CDR3 loop spans 14 amino acids. V shed 2 bases and J shed 2 bases, with 10 bases lying between them. CDR3: CASSFQGANYGYTF. The CDR3 DNA sequence: TGTGCCAGCAGCTTCCAGGGTGCGAACTATGGCTACACCTTC.

This clone was recorded a few times. The CDR3 DNA reads as TGCGCCAGCAGCTTTACGGGACAGGGGTACAATGAGCAGTTCTTC. Amino acid sequence: CASSFTGQGYNEQFF. The J gene is TRBJ2-1, the V gene TRBV5-1; 10 nucleotides agree with TRBD1. The CDR3 totals 15 residues. Germline loops: CDR1 SGHRS, CDR2 YFSETQ. With 2 bases clipped from V and 4 bases from J, the junction kept 3 bases outside the gene matches.

This sequence joins TRBV2 and TRBJ1-4; no firm D call. The germline V gene encodes CDR1 SNHLY and CDR2 FYNNEI. The CDR3 is 13 residues long. V lost 3 bases and J 4 bases, leaving 6 bases between the germline ends. DNA for the CDR3: TGTGCCAGCAGTGACCTGCGTAATGAAAAACTGTTTTTT. As protein: CASSDLRNEKLFF.

This clone was observed a handful of times. The V gene is TRBV19, the J gene TRBJ1-5; D is ambiguous. Germline CDR1 is LNHDA and CDR2 is SQIVND (reference sequence). The V and J ends lost 7 bases and 2 bases respectively, with 9 bases between them. This CDR3 is 13 amino acids long. The CDR3 region is CASNFPGNQPQHF. The CDR3 bases are TGTGCCAGTAACTTCCCCGGCAATCAGCCCCAGCATTTT.

The chain carries TRBV15 and TRBJ2-6; no clear D gene. The CDR3 is made up of 17 amino acids. Between the trimmed V and J ends, which lost 4 bases and 0 bases, there was a span of 13 bases. From germline, CDR1 is LNHNV and CDR2 YYDKDF (reference sequence). CDR3 region: CATSKSAGNSGANVLTF. The CDR3 DNA is TGTGCCACCAGCAAGTCCGCAGGCAACTCTGGGGCCAACGTCCTGACTTTC.

This clone was detected only once. The V and J genes are TRBV2 and TRBJ1-2; tentative D call: TRBD1 (6 bases). This CDR3 comprises 13 residues. Between the trimmed V and J ends, which lost 6 bases and 2 bases, there was a span of 10 bases. CDR1 is SNHLY and CDR2 is FYNNEI in the germline V gene. CDR3 nucleotides: TGTGCCAGCAGGCCCACAGGGAACTATGGCTACACCTTC. As protein: CASRPTGNYGYTF.

The genes are TRBV11-2 and TRBJ1-1; D unresolved. The V and J ends lost 2 bases and 0 bases respectively, with 7 bases between them. Looked up from germline, CDR1 is SGHAT and CDR2 is FQNNGV. There are 14 residues in the CDR3. CDR3 nucleotide sequence: TGTGCCAGCAGCTTAAAGGGAATGAACACTGAAGCTTTCTTT. Translation: CASSLKGMNTEAFF.

This chain joins TRBV9 and TRBJ1-5; D is undetermined. CDR1 SGDLS and CDR2 YYNGEE come from the germline V gene. This CDR3 spans 14 amino acids. V lost 0 bases, J lost 8 bases, and 12 bases lay in between. The CDR3: CASSVGIAREPQHF. CDR3 in DNA: TGTGCCAGCAGCGTAGGAATCGCCCGGGAGCCCCAGCATTTT.